This entry is about one TCR beta chain. Its specificity is not known. This specimen comes from a study of early T cells in non-severe SARS-CoV-2 infection. Study-level findings and limits: Comparison of clonotypes with VDJdb favored anti-spike CD8 responses while missing private and CD4 specificities.

The CDR3 is 12 residues long. Germline V CDR1 and CDR2: MDHEN, SYDVKM. V was pared by 5 bases and J by 6 bases, with 11 bases between. In TCRdb, the 5' RACE reads were re-called with MiXCR into one record per CDR3 protein. The table shows more than 85,000 distinct CDR3 sequences, with around a sixth occurring only once. This rearrangement joins TRBV28 to TRBJ2-7, with D hard to call. The clonotype originates from an adult who was a healthcare worker with PCR-confirmed SARS-CoV-2 infection or an uninfected control (not recorded which). Sequenced material: whole blood, taken at baseline. CDR3 loop: CASSPRPVEQYF. In DNA form, the CDR3 reads TGTGCCAGCAGTCCCCGCCCGGTCGAGCAGTACTTC.